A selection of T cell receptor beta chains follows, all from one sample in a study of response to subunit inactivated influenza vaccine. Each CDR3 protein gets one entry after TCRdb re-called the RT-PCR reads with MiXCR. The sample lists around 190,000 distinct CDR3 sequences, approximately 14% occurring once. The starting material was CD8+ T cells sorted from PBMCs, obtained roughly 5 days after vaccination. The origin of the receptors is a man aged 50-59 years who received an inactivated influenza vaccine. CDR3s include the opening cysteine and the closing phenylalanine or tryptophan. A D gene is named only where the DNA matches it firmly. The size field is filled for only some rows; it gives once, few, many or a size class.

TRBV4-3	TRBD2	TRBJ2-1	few	TGCGCCAGCAGCCAAAATAGCGGGGGGACCTACAATGAGCAGTTCTTC	CASSQNSGGTYNEQFF
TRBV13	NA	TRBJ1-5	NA	TGTGCCAGCAGCCAAGGCGTGGGAAATCAGCCCCAGCATTTT	CASSQGVGNQPQHF
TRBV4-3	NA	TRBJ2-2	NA	TGCGCCAGCAGCCCCCGGTGGATGGGGGTCGGGGAGCTGTTTTTT	CASSPRWMGVGELFF
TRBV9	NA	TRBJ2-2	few	TGTGCCAGCAGCGTAGACCTGAACCACCAGGAGCTGTTTTTT	CASSVDLNHQELFF
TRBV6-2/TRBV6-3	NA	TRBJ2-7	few	TGTGCCAGCAGGGGACCTAGGGGCGGCGAGCAGTACTTC	CASRGPRGGEQYF
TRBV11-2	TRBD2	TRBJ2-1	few	TGTGCCAGCAGCTTGGGCGGGAGGGCCTTGGATGAGCAGTTCTTC	CASSLGGRALDEQFF
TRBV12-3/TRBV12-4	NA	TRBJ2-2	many	TGTGCCAGCAGTTCCGGGGAGCTGTTTTTT	CASSSGELFF
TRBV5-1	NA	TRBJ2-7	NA	TGCGCCAGCAGGTTCTTGGTAGATAGGTCCTACGAGCAGTACTTC	CASRFLVDRSYEQYF
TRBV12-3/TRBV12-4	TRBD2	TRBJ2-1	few	TGTGCCAGCAGCCCGACTAGCCTACTAGACAATGAGCAGTTCTTC	CASSPTSLLDNEQFF
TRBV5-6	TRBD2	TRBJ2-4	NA	TGTGCCAGCAGCCCTAACTACTTGACTAGCGGGGAAAACATTCAGTACTTC	CASSPNYLTSGENIQYF
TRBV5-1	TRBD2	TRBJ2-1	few	TGCGCCAGCAGCTCCAGCGGGAGCAAGAATGAGCAGTTCTTC	CASSSSGSKNEQFF
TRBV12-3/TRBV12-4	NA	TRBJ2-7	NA	TGTGCCAGCAGTTTCGGCGGTACCACCTACGAGCAGTACTTC	CASSFGGTTYEQYF
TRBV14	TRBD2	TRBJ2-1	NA	TGTGCCAGCAGCCAAGATAGGACTAGCGGGGGGGCCTGGGATGAGCAGTTCTTC	CASSQDRTSGGAWDEQFF
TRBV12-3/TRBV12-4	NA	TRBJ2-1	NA	TGTGCCAGTATGGGGGACCGGAGAAATGAGCAGTTCTTC	CASMGDRRNEQFF
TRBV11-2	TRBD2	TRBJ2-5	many	TGTGCCAGCAGCCCGGGGACTACCCTCAGGGAGACCCAGTACTTC	CASSPGTTLRETQYF
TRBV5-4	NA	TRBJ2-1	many	TGTGCCAGCAGCTTGGGCCGGACAGCTTACAATGAGCAGTTCTTC	CASSLGRTAYNEQFF
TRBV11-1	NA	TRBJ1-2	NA	TGTGCCAGCAGCTTAGGGTTTTTGGCAGGGAAAGGCAACTATGGCTACACCTTC	CASSLGFLAGKGNYGYTF
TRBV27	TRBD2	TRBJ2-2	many	TGTGCCAGCAGTCTAGCGGGAGGAAACACCGGGGAGCTGTTTTTT	CASSLAGGNTGELFF
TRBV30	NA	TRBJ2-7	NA	TGTGCCTGGAGTGACAGTTTTTCCTTTTACGAGCAGTACTTC	CAWSDSFSFYEQYF
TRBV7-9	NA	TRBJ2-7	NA	TGTGCCAGCGACCCTGGAGACTACGAGCAGTACTTC	CASDPGDYEQYF
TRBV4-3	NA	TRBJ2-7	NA	TGCGCCAGCAGCCAAGATAGTAGGGAAGGATACGAGCAGTACTTC	CASSQDSREGYEQYF
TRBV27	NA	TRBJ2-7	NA	TGTGCCAGCAGCCGGGGAGCCTACGAGCAGTACTTC	CASSRGAYEQYF
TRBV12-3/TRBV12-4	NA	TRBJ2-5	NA	TGTGCCAGCAGTTCCCCGAGGATGCGGGAGACCCAGTACTTC	CASSSPRMRETQYF
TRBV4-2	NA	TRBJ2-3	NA	TGTGCCAGCAGCCAAGCGCCGGCTAGCACAGATACGCAGTATTTT	CASSQAPASTDTQYF
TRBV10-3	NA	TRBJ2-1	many	TGTGCCATCACCGACCCAGGGAGCTGGCCGAATGAGCAGTTCTTC	CAITDPGSWPNEQFF
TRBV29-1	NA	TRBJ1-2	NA	TGCAGCGTTGATACGGGGGCAGCCAACTATGGCTACACCTTC	CSVDTGAANYGYTF
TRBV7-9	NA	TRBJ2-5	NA	TGTGCCAGCAGCTCGACCATTTACGAAGAGACCCAGTACTTC	CASSSTIYEETQYF
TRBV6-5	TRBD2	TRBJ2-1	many	TGTGCCAGCAGTTACTCTCGGGGGGGGGCCTTCGATGAGCAGTTCTTC	CASSYSRGGAFDEQFF
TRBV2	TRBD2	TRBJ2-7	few	TGTGCCAGCAGTGAAGCCTTTCTAGCGGGGTTCGTCGAGCAGTACTTC	CASSEAFLAGFVEQYF
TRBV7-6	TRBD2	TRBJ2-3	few	TGTGCCAGCAGCGGGACTAGCGGGGCCATCACAGATACGCAGTATTTT	CASSGTSGAITDTQYF